This section outlines one T cell receptor (beta chain) sequence together with its context. Libraries were prepared by immunoSEQ multiplex PCR; TCRdb keeps only in-frame clonotypes and omits some of them. The table includes around 2.1 million clones, roughly 91% detected once. This sample is drawn from a study of shared clonotypes between healthy human individuals. This CDR3 contains 15 residues. Trimming at V came to 5 bases and at J to 5 bases, leaving 5 bases not matched to a gene. Germline CDR1 is SGHNT and CDR2 is YYREEE (reference sequence). The naive CD8 subset, CD45RO-negative cells positively selected for CCR7, excluded terminally differentiated effector memory CD45RA+ cells.

This clonotype was obtained from a man aged 18 to 29 in good health. Some clones in this sample may be carry-over from other donors' samples. Input material: naive CD8+ T cells from PBMCs. The chain has TRBV5-4 and TRBJ2-2; 11 nucleotides agree with TRBD1. The CDR3 loop is CASRGTGGRTGELFF. DNA for the CDR3: TGTGCCAGCAGGGGGACAGGGGGTAGGACCGGGGAGCTGTTTTTT.